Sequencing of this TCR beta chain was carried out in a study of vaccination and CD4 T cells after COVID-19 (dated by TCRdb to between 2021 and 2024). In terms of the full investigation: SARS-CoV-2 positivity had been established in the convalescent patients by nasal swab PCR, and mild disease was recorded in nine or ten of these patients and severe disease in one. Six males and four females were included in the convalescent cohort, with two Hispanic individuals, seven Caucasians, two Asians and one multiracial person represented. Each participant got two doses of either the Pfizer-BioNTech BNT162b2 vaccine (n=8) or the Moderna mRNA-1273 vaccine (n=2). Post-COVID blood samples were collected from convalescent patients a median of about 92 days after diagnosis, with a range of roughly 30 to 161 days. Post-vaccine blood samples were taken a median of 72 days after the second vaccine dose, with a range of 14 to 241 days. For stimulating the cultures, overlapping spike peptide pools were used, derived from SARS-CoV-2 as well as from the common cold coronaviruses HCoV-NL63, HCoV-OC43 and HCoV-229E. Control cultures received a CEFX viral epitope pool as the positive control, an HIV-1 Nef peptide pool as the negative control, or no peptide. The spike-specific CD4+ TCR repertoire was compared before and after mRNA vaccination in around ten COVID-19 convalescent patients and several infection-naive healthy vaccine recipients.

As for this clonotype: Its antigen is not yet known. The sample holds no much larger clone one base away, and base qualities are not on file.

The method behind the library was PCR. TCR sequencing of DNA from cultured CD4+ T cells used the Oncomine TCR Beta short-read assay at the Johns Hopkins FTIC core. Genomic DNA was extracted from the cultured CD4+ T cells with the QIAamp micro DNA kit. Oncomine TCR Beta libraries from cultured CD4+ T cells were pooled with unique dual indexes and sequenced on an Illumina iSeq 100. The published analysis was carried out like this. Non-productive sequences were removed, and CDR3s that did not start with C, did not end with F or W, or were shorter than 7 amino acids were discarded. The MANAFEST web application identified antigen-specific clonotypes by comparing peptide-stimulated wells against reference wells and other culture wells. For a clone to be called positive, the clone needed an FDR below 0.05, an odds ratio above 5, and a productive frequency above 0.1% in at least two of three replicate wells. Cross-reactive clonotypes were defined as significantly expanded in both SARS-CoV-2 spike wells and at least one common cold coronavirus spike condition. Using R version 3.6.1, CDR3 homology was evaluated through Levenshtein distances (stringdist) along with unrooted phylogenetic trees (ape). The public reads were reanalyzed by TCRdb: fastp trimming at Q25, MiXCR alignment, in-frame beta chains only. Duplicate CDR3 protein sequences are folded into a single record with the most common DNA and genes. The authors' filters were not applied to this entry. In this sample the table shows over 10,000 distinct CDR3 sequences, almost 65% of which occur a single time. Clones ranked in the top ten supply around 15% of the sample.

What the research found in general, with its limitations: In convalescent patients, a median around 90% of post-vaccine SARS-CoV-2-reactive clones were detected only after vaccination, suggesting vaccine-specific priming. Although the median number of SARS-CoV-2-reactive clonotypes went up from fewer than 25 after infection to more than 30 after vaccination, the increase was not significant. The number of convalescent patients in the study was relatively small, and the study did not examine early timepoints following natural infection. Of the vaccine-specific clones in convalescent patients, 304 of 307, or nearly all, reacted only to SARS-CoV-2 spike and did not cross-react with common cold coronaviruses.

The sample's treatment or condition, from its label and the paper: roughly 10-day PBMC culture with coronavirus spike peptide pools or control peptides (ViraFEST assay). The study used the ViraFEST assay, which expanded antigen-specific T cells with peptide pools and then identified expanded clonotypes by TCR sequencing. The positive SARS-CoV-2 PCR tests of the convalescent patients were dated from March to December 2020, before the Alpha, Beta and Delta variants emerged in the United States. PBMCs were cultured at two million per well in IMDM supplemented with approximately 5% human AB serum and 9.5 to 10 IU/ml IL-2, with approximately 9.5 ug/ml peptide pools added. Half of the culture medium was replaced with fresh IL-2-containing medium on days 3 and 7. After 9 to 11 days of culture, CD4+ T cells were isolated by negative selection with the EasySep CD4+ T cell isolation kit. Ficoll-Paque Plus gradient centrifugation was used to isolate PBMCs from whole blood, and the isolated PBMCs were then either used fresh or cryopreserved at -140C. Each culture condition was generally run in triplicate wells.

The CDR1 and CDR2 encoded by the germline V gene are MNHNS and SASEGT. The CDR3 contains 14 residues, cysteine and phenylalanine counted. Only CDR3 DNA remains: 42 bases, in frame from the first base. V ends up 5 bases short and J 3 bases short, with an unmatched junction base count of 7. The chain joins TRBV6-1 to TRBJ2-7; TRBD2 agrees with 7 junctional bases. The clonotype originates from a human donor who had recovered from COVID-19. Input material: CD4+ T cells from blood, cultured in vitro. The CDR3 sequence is CASSTPGGYYEQYF. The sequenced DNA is TGTGCCAGCAGTACGCCGGGGGGATACTACGAGCAGTACTTC.